The 27 T cell receptor beta chains in this list originate from one sample, sequenced in a study of T-cell reconstitution after alpha-beta-depleted transplantation in children. Molecular barcoding with unique molecular identifiers was used for the TCRbeta library. TCRdb recomputed calls from the PCR reads with MiXCR, one row per CDR3 protein. The sample has about 200,000 distinct CDR3 sequences; approximately 7% are singletons. Sequencing used PBMCs, obtained before TCRalphabeta/CD19-depleted stem cell transplant. Receptors were obtained from a boy younger than 10 with acute lymphoblastic leukemia, due to receive a stem cell transplant.

This clonotype was detected many times. The chain joins TRBV9 to TRBJ2-7; D could derive from TRBD1 or TRBD2 (5 bases each). The CDR3 is 14 amino acids. Germline lookup yields CDR1 SGDLS and CDR2 YYNGEE. V was trimmed by 3 bases and J by 2 bases, leaving 12 bases between them. In DNA, the CDR3 is TGTGCCAGCAGCGAGGAGAGGGGAACCTACGAGCAGTACTTC. Translating it yields CASSEERGTYEQYF.

This clonotype was observed a few times. The chain employs TRBV7-8 and TRBJ2-7, with 9 bases identical to TRBD2. Germline trimming cut 7 bases from V and 2 bases from J; bases unmatched to any gene: 12. Looked up from germline, CDR1 is SGHVS and CDR2 is FQNEAQ. The CDR3 consists of 16 residues. CDR3 sequence: CASKAGGGILAYEQYF. CDR3 sequence (DNA): TGTGCCAGCAAGGCGGGGGGGGGGATCTTAGCCTACGAGCAGTACTTC.

This clonotype was seen at least ten times. V is TRBV25-1 and J is TRBJ1-2; 9 bases are shared with TRBD1. The germline CDR1 and CDR2 sequences are MGHDK and SYGVNS. This CDR3 is built from 13 residues. Trimming removed 5 bases from V and 8 bases from J; junction bases left unmatched: 6. The CDR3 coding sequence is TGTGCCAGCAGTTGGAGGACAGGGGAAGGCTACACCTTC. It codes for CASSWRTGEGYTF.

This clonotype occurred many times. The chain combines TRBV13 with TRBJ1-6; TRBD1 might be the D (6 bases). Trimming left V 5 bases short and J 0 bases short, with 26 bases between. Germline-derived CDR1 and CDR2 are PRHDT and FYEKMQ (reference sequence). This CDR3 has 21 residues. In DNA form, the CDR3 reads TGTGCCAGCAGCGTTAGCCTGGGGGCTCCGAGATCGAGCTCCTATAATTCACCCCTCCACTTT. Its translation: CASSVSLGAPRSSSYNSPLHF. The whole variable domain, filled in from reference TRBV13 and TRBJ1-6, reads AAGVIQSPRHLIKEKRETATLKCYPIPRHDTVYWYQQGPGQDPQFLISFYEKMQSDKGSIPDRFSAQQFSDYHSELNMSSLELGDSALYFCASSVSLGAPRSSSYNSPLHFGNGTRLTVT.

This clonotype was observed at least ten times. The chain is built from TRBV20-1 and TRBJ2-5, with unresolved D. The CDR3 extends over 12 amino acids. In germline, CDR1 is DFQATT, CDR2 SNEGSKA (reference sequence). Between the trimmed V and J ends, which lost 6 bases and 1 base, there was a span of 9 bases. The CDR3 spells CSAKLGQETQYF. The CDR3 coding sequence is TGCAGTGCCAAGTTAGGCCAAGAGACCCAGTACTTC.

This clonotype was found a few times. The rearrangement links TRBV5-1 to TRBJ2-7; tentative D call: TRBD2 (6 bases). The V end was cut by 0 bases, the J end by 5 bases, with 21 bases between. The length of the CDR3 is 17 residues. Per the germline V gene, CDR1 is SGHRS and CDR2 is YFSETQ. The CDR3 DNA reads TGCGCCAGCAGCTTGGCGGACGGCTTAGGACGCGGGAACGAGCAGTACTTC. This encodes CASSLADGLGRGNEQYF. The whole variable domain, filled in from reference TRBV5-1 and TRBJ2-7, reads KAGVTQTPRYLIKTRGQQVTLSCSPISGHRSVSWYQQTPGQGLQFLFEYFSETQRNKGNFPGRFSGRQFSNSRSEMNVSTLELGDSALYLCASSLADGLGRGNEQYFGPGTRLTVT.

This chain uses TRBV7-2 with TRBJ2-7; 9 positions agree with TRBD2. CDR1 is SGHTA and CDR2 is FQGNSA in the germline V gene. The CDR3 extends over 16 amino acids. Trimming removed 5 bases from V and 7 bases from J; junction bases left unmatched: 15. CDR3 residues: CASSHASGGGAGEQYF. The CDR3 coding sequence is TGTGCCAGCAGCCATGCCTCGGGCGGGGGGGCCGGAGAGCAGTACTTC.

This clonotype was detected many times. This sequence joins TRBV28 and TRBJ2-1, with 8 bases that match TRBD2. The CDR3 loop spans 16 amino acids. Germline V lookup: CDR1 MDHEN, CDR2 SYDVKM. Losses at the gene ends were 3 bases for V and 7 bases for J; bases not matched to a gene: 11. In DNA form, the CDR3 reads TGTGCCAGCAGTTTTGCCTATAGCGGGAATTGGAATGAGCAGTTCTTC. Its translation: CASSFAYSGNWNEQFF.

In this sample, this clonotype turned up many times. The chain is built from TRBV15 and TRBJ2-7; unclear D gene. This CDR3 is built from 11 residues. Trimming stripped 3 bases from V and 5 bases from J, with 5 bases between. CDR1 is LNHNV, CDR2 YYDKDF, per germline (reference sequence). CDR3 nucleotides: TGTGCCACCAGCAGGGATAACGAGCAGTACTTC. Translating it yields CATSRDNEQYF.

At least ten counts were recorded for this clonotype. The V and J genes are TRBV20-1 and TRBJ2-1; D is unclear. V was shortened by 2 bases and J by 7 bases, with 12 bases between the two germline ends. The CDR3 spans 13 residues. Germline V CDR1 and CDR2: DFQATT, SNEGSKA (reference sequence). CDR3 coding DNA: TGCAGTGCTAGACGGTCTATTTTTAATGAGCAGTTCTTC. The encoded protein is CSARRSIFNEQFF.

This clonotype was recorded many times. The chain employs TRBV4-2 and TRBJ1-6; D is possibly TRBD1 (5 bases). The CDR3 totals 16 residues. Germline V gene lookup returns CDR1 LGHNA and CDR2 YNFKEQ. Trimming removed 0 bases from V and 2 bases from J, with 8 bases in between. DNA of the CDR3: TGTGCCAGCAGCCAAGAGGACATGGCCTATAATTCACCCCTCCACTTT. Its protein product is CASSQEDMAYNSPLHF.

This clonotype was counted ten times or more. The V and J genes are TRBV29-1 and TRBJ2-5; TRBD2 is a possible D gene (5 bases). CDR3 length: 15 residues. V lost 0 bases and J 2 bases, leaving 13 bases between the germline ends. The germline CDR1 and CDR2 sequences are SQVTM and ANQGSEA. Written as DNA, the CDR3 is TGCAGCGTTGAAGAATTTGAGGGAAGACAAGAGACCCAGTACTTC. Amino acids: CSVEEFEGRQETQYF.

This clonotype was found a few times. The rearrangement joins TRBV9 to TRBJ2-1, with TRBD1 matching 8 bases. The CDR3 is 15 amino acids. Germline CDR1 reads SGDLS; CDR2 reads YYNGEE. With 3 bases clipped from V and 5 bases from J, the junction kept 7 bases outside the gene matches. The CDR3 region is CASSADRGSNNEQFF. In DNA, the CDR3 is TGTGCCAGCAGCGCCGACAGGGGTAGCAACAATGAGCAGTTCTTC.

In its sample, this clonotype was seen many times. V usage is TRBV7-9 and J usage is TRBJ2-7, with D unresolved. CDR3 length equals 15 residues. Germline CDR1 and CDR2: SEHNR and FQNEAQ (reference sequence). V was pared by 4 bases and J by 6 bases, with 19 bases between. In nucleotides, the CDR3 is TGTGCCAGCAGCTATCCTCCCTCCACCCTCGCCGAGCAGTACTTC. Encoded protein: CASSYPPSTLAEQYF.

This clonotype has ten or more counts. The V and J genes are TRBV28 and TRBJ1-1, with 7 bases that match TRBD1. The CDR3 is 11 amino acids. Looked up from germline, CDR1 is MDHEN and CDR2 is SYDVKM. With V trimmed by 5 bases and J by 10 bases, 4 bases remained unmatched. CDR3 sequence: CASSLGQVAFF. CDR3 in DNA: TGTGCCAGCAGTCTTGGACAGGTAGCTTTCTTT.

This clonotype was detected many times. This chain uses TRBV12-3 or TRBV12-4 with TRBJ2-3; TRBD2 might be the D (5 bases). Trimming removed 7 bases from V and 0 bases from J, with 11 bases in between. The CDR3 loop spans 14 amino acids. This chain's CDR3 is CASTLTGSTDTQYF. In nucleotides, the CDR3 is TGTGCCAGCACCCTGACGGGAAGCACAGATACGCAGTATTTT.

This clonotype appeared many times. The CDR3 sequence is CASTPQGADTQYF. CDR3 coding DNA: TGTGCCAGCACCCCTCAGGGGGCAGATACGCAGTATTTT. The rearrangement joins TRBV6-2 or TRBV6-3 to TRBJ2-3; 7 bases are shared with TRBD1. The trim removed 7 bases at V and 4 bases at J, leaving 5 bases unmatched. The V gene's germline CDR1 is MNHEY and CDR2 SVGEGT. The CDR3 is made up of 13 amino acids.

The V gene is TRBV20-1, the J gene TRBJ1-2; D is undetermined. Germline V gene sequence: CDR1 DFQATT, CDR2 SNEGSKA (reference sequence). The CDR3 loop spans 11 amino acids. V lost 6 bases, J lost 4 bases, and 9 bases lay in between. CDR3 bases: TGCAGTGCAAACGGCCGCTATGGCTACACCTTC. Protein: CSANGRYGYTF.

This clonotype was counted between two and nine times. A read error may explain this, as a much larger clone is one base away. The chain is built from TRBV20-1 and TRBJ2-7; the match to TRBD2 covers 10 bases. This CDR3 has 16 residues. Per germline, CDR1 DFQATT and CDR2 SNEGSKA (reference sequence). The CDR3: CCARDSGGTHSYEQYF. CDR3 DNA sequence: TGCTGTGCTAGGGATAGCGGGGGGACGCACTCCTACGAGCAGTACTTC.

This clonotype has at least ten counts. The CDR3 DNA reads as TGTGCCAGCAGTTCCGTGGATTCACCCCTCCACTTT. Amino acid sequence: CASSSVDSPLHF. V usage is TRBV28 and J usage is TRBJ1-6; D is unresolved. V lost 4 bases to trimming and J lost 8 bases, with 6 bases between them. The germline V gene encodes CDR1 MDHEN and CDR2 SYDVKM. This CDR3 has 12 amino acids.

This clonotype was counted many times. The CDR3 region is CAISQGRGTEQYF. Written as DNA, the CDR3 is TGTGCCATCTCCCAGGGCCGCGGGACCGAGCAGTACTTC. The rearrangement links TRBV10-3 to TRBJ2-7; possible D gene TRBD2, 6 bases. CDR1 and CDR2 (germline): ENHRY, SYGVKD. Trimming removed 8 bases from V and 6 bases from J, with 17 bases in between. The CDR3 totals 13 residues.

This chain connects TRBV25-1 to TRBJ1-1; 7 nucleotides match TRBD1. Germline-derived CDR1 and CDR2 are MGHDK and SYGVNS. V shed 4 bases and J 4 bases; nucleotides not matched to a gene: 12. The CDR3 has 16 residues. The DNA for the CDR3 is TGTGCCAGCAGTGGGTCTTGGCCAGGGGGAGGCACTGAAGCTTTCTTT. Its protein is CASSGSWPGGGTEAFF. Variable domain in full (rest from reference TRBV25-1 and TRBJ1-1): EADIYQTPRYLVIGTGKKITLECSQTMGHDKMYWYQQDPGMELHLIHYSYGVNSTEKGDLSSESTVSRIRTEHFPLTLESARPSHTSQYLCASSGSWPGGGTEAFFGQGTRLTVV.

This chain connects TRBV5-1 to TRBJ2-1; 8 bases map to TRBD2. The V and J ends lost 5 bases and 6 bases, in that order; junction bases with no gene match: 7. The CDR3 length is 14 residues. CDR1 is SGHRS and CDR2 is YFSETQ in the germline V gene. In nucleotides, the CDR3 is TGCGCCAGCAGGACTCTAGCGGGTCCCAATGAGCAGTTCTTC. Translated, it gives CASRTLAGPNEQFF.

This clonotype was observed at least ten times. The V and J genes are TRBV5-6 and TRBJ2-7, with D perhaps matching TRBD2 (5 bases). Between the trimmed V and J ends, which lost 0 bases and 1 base, there was a span of 14 bases. The CDR3 runs to 16 residues. Germline V CDR1 and CDR2: SGHDT, YYEEEE. CDR3: CASSLGLGADSYEQYF. The CDR3 nucleotides read TGTGCCAGCAGCTTGGGTCTGGGAGCAGATTCCTACGAGCAGTACTTC.

This clonotype has ten or more counts. This chain uses TRBV6-5 with TRBJ2-3; D might be TRBD2 (5 bases). Trimming took off 2 bases at V and 2 bases at J, with 11 bases between the two ends. The CDR3 is made up of 15 amino acids. Per the germline V gene, CDR1 is MNHEY and CDR2 is SVGAGI. For the CDR3, the DNA is TGTGCCAGCAGTTACGGGAGTCCCCCCACAGATACGCAGTATTTT. This codes for CASSYGSPPTDTQYF.

This clonotype was seen repeatedly, ten times or more. This chain joins TRBV29-1 and TRBJ2-7; TRBD1 or TRBD2 may be the D gene (5 bases each). The CDR3 totals 11 residues. The germline V and J ends were trimmed by 4 bases and 3 bases, with 7 bases remaining between them. Per the germline V gene, CDR1 is SQVTM and CDR2 is ANQGSEA. The CDR3 sequence is CSVGGIYEQYF. The CDR3 DNA reads TGCAGCGTTGGGGGGATCTACGAGCAGTACTTC.

About this clonotype: It may be a read error: a sequence one base away is much more abundant. Given the absence of the conserved phenylalanine or tryptophan at the CDR3 end, a read error is likely. This sequence joins TRBV12-3 or TRBV12-4 and TRBJ1-2; TRBD1 matches 8 bases. Trimming took 3 bases from V and 2 from J; bases not matched to a gene: 5. The CDR3 loop spans 15 amino acids. CDR3 protein: CASSLWTGRNYGYTY. In DNA form, the CDR3 reads TGTGCCAGCAGTTTGTGGACAGGGAGGAACTATGGCTACACCTAC.